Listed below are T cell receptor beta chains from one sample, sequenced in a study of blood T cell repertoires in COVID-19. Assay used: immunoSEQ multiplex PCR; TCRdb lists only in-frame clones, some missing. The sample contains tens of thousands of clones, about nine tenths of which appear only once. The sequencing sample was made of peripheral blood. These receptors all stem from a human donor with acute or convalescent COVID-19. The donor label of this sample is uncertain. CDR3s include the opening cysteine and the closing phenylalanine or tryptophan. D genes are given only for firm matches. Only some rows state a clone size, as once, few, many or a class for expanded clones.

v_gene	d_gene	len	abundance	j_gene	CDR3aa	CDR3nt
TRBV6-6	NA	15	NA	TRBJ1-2	CASSYSDRLNYGYTF	TGTGCCAGCAGTTATTCTGACAGGCTTAACTATGGCTACACCTTC
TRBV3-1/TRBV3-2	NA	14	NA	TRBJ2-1	CASSQDGEYNEQFF	TGTGCCAGCAGCCAGGACGGGGAATACAATGAGCAGTTCTTC
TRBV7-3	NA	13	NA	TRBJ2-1	CASSLASPNEQFF	TGTGCCAGCAGCTTAGCTAGCCCCAATGAGCAGTTCTTC
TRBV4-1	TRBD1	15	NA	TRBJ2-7	CASSQEGYRGYEQYF	TGCGCCAGCAGCCAAGAGGGTTACAGGGGCTACGAGCAGTACTTC
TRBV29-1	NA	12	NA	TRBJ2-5	CSARGLQETQYF	TGCAGCGCCCGAGGGTTACAAGAGACCCAGTACTTC
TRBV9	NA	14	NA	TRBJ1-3	CASSLGTRGNTIYF	TGTGCCAGCAGCCTAGGGACAAGAGGAAACACCATATATTTT
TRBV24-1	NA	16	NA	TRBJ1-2	CATSDPYRSSNYGYTF	TGTGCCACCAGTGATCCATACAGATCCTCCAACTATGGCTACACCTTC
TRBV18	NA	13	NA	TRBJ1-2	CASSPSQRDGYTF	TGTGCCAGCTCACCATCCCAAAGAGATGGCTACACCTTC
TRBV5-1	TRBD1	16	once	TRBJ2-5	CASSYAGQGLKETQYF	TGCGCCAGCAGTTACGCCGGACAGGGATTAAAAGAGACCCAGTACTTC
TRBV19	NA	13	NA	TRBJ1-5	CASTEDRDQPQHF	TGTGCCAGTACAGAGGACAGAGATCAGCCCCAGCATTTT
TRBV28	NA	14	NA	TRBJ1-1	CASSLAGPNTEAFF	TGTGCCAGCAGTTTAGCAGGGCCGAACACTGAAGCTTTCTTT
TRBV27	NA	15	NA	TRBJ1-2	CASSRNRAGVYGYTF	TGTGCCAGCAGTAGAAACAGGGCGGGGGTCTATGGCTACACCTTC
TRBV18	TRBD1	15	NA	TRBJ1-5	CASSPNRGSNQPQHF	TGTGCCAGCTCACCAAACAGGGGAAGCAATCAGCCCCAGCATTTT
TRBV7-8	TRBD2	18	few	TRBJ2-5	CASSPRTSGREYQETQYF	TGTGCCAGCAGCCCTCGGACTAGCGGGAGAGAATACCAAGAGACCCAGTACTTC
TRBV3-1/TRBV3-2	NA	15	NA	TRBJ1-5	CASSQEQGWGQPQHF	TGTGCCAGCAGCCAAGAACAGGGATGGGGACAGCCCCAGCATTTT
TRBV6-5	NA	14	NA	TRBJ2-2	CASSQRAVPGELFF	TGTGCCAGCAGCCAGAGGGCTGTCCCCGGGGAGCTGTTTTTT
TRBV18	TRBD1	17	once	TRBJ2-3	CASSRKDRAMSTDTQYF	TGTGCCAGCTCGCGAAAGGACAGGGCCATGAGCACAGATACGCAGTATTTT
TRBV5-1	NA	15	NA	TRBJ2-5	CASSLIWGVQETQYF	TGCGCCAGCAGCTTGATTTGGGGGGTCCAAGAGACCCAGTACTTC
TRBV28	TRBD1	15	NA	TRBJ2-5	CASSSRTGSKETQYF	TGTGCCAGCAGTTCGAGGACAGGGTCAAAAGAGACCCAGTACTTC
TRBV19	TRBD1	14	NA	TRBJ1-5	CASSRDSLNQPQHF	TGTGCCAGTAGTCGGGACAGTCTCAATCAGCCCCAGCATTTT
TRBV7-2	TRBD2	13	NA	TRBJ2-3	CASSQGLTDTQYF	TGTGCCAGCAGCCAGGGACTAACAGATACGCAGTATTTT
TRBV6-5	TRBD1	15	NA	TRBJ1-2	CASRTGTGLSYGYTF	TGTGCCAGCAGAACCGGGACAGGGCTTAGCTATGGCTACACCTTC
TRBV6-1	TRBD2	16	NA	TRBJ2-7	CASREWTSGRYYEQYF	TGTGCCAGCAGGGAATGGACTAGCGGGAGGTACTACGAGCAGTACTTC
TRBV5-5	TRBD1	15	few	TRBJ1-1	CASSWGTGENTEAFF	TGTGCCAGCAGCTGGGGGACAGGCGAGAACACTGAAGCTTTCTTT
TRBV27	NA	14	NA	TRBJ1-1	CASSLFRVGTEAFF	TGTGCCAGCAGTTTATTCAGGGTTGGCACTGAAGCTTTCTTT
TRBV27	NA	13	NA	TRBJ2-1	CASMPRDGNEQFF	TGTGCCAGCATGCCCAGGGATGGTAATGAGCAGTTCTTC
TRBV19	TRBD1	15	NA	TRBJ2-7	CASSNRDRNPYEQYF	TGTGCCAGTAGTAATCGGGACAGAAACCCCTACGAGCAGTACTTC
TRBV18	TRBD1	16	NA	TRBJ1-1	CASSSTTGDWNTEAFF	TGTGCCAGCTCAAGTACGACAGGGGATTGGAACACTGAAGCTTTCTTT
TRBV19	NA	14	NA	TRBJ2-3	CASSFSLNGDTQYF	TGTGCCAGTAGTTTCTCACTAAACGGGGATACGCAGTATTTT